This TCR beta chain was observed in a study of regulatory T cells in long-lasting Graves disease. The time point was: newly diagnosed GD, antithyroid drugs for less than 3 months. Extracted PBMC RNA gave rise to the TCR library. General observations from the study: There were preferences for TRBV28, TRBJ1-2 and TRBJ2-5 in persistent disease.

This clonotype was counted at least ten times. The target antigen is unknown. Sequencing libraries for TCR beta were prepared with iRepertoire HTBI primers and Arm-PCR of CDR3 regions. TCRdb reprocessed the multiplex PCR reads via MiXCR and lists one record per CDR3 protein. Counted here are more than 400,000 distinct CDR3 sequences, around 15% occurring once; the ten biggest clones make up 9% to 15%. CDR3 length: 16 amino acids. Per the germline V gene, CDR1 is SGHVS and CDR2 is FQNEAQ. V was trimmed by 5 bases and J by 4 bases, leaving 20 bases between them. These data were likewise used in another study, on T cells in Graves' hyperthyroidism and ophthalmopathy. That report adds: Stable Graves' hyperthyroidism meant no ophthalmopathy progression within 18 months. Also found in blood were most expanded thyroid clonotypes above 0.001.

Sequencing was performed on peripheral blood mononuclear cells (PBMCs), taken at new diagnosis, from a patient treated with antithyroid drugs. The receptor was derived from a middle-aged man with Graves disease. The chain couples TRBV7-8 to TRBJ1-1; tentative D call: TRBD1 (5 bases). CDR3 DNA: TGTGCCAGCAGCCGTCATTCTTCAGGGAGACCCACTGAAGCTTTCTTT. Protein: CASSRHSSGRPTEAFF. Drawing the rest from reference TRBV7-8 and TRBJ1-1, the complete variable domain is GAGVSQSPRYKVAKRGQDVALRCDPISGHVSLFWYQQALGQGPEFLTYFQNEAQLDKSGLPSDRFFAERPEGSVSTLKIQRTQQEDSAVYLCASSRHSSGRPTEAFFGQGTRLTVV.